This TCR beta chain was obtained from a study of T cells in Graves' hyperthyroidism and ophthalmopathy (dated by TCRdb to the late 2010s). Background on the whole study: Peripheral blood samples were taken at the time of initial diagnosis, prior to any treatment. A discovery cohort of about 96 patients, approximately 45 with Graves' ophthalmopathy and under 60 with stable Graves' hyperthyroidism, was used to find distinguishing TCR V-J signatures. An independent validation cohort of under 20 hyperthyroidism patients and approximately 17 patients who later progressed to ophthalmopathy tested prospective prediction of ophthalmopathy. For training and testing, the 100 or so patients in the discovery cohort were randomly divided in a 7:3 ratio. In addition, the study compared T-cell repertoires in thyroid tissue and in blood from over 5 Graves' hyperthyroidism patients. After sampling, hyperthyroidism patients received methimazole starting at 30 mg daily, and ophthalmopathy patients received high-dose intravenous methylprednisolone. TCR Vbeta CDR3 sequencing of some 140 peripheral blood samples (approximately 44 ophthalmopathy, roughly 74 hyperthyroidism and roughly 17 progressor patients) is reported in the paper. Beyond this particular receptor, the publication reports: No statistical method was used to set the sample size in advance, and investigators knew the group allocation. A model built on a 13 V-J signature distinguished ophthalmopathy from stable hyperthyroidism, reaching around 90% sensitivity and around 81% specificity in cross-validation and 80%/75% in testing. In validation, the model predicted progression to ophthalmopathy with roughly 70% sensitivity and 72.22% specificity, a median of around 6.6 months before onset. Most expanded thyroid clonotypes (frequency above 0.001) were also detected in blood, a finding suggesting that blood repertoires may reflect thyroid immune responses.

Graves' hyperthyroidism was defined as stable when no progression to ophthalmopathy occurred over 18 months of follow-up. Hyperthyroidism patients were aged 18 to 65 years and newly diagnosed, with disease duration of less than 2 months. Any patient with an uncontrolled infection, another autoimmune disease, pregnancy or lactation was excluded. Diagnoses relied on clinical symptoms, serum thyroxine and TRAb, thyroid ultrasound and orbital computed tomography. PBMCs were isolated from 10 ml of fresh peripheral blood by Ficoll-Paque density gradient centrifugation. Total RNA was extracted with Trizol reagent, and quality was checked on an Agilent 2100 Bioanalyzer. TCR beta CDR3 regions were amplified from RNA transcripts. The first round of RT-PCR for the TCR CDR3 was performed with the HTBI primer set and the Qiagen OneStep RT-PCR kit. Libraries were constructed in a second round of multiplex PCR, after which size selection and purification were carried out. Paired-end sequencing of the libraries was performed with 100 bp reads on an Illumina HiSeq2000. The original pipeline was this. SOAPnuke was used to process the raw data, throwing out any read that contained adapters or uncalled bases, had a mean Phred below 15, or lacked an exact constant-primer or identifier match. COPE v1.2.5 was used to merge the high-quality paired reads, and each unique nucleotide sequence was defined as a clonotype. Clonotypes were aligned to IMGT TRBV, TRBD and TRBJ reference segments using MiTCR v1.1. Analysis was restricted to V-J combinations with a frequency above 0.0001, which covered 98% to 99.2% of repertoires. A TCS score was defined as the ratio between F50 (clonal expansion) and ExV (chaos), using BLOSUM62-based TCRdist between CDR3 peptides within each V-J. Welch's t-statistics and random forest reduced 500 to 550 V-J features to 10 to 15, which were used in a naive Bayes classifier (R e1071). The raw public reads went through TCRdb reprocessing: fastp at Q25, MiXCR clone calling, in-frame beta chains kept. Records with the same CDR3 protein are collapsed into one entry carrying the most frequent genes and DNA. V and J calls and clone size were set by TCRdb, not the authors. Recorded for this sample are approximately 300,000 distinct CDR3 sequences; around 17% of them occurred a single time. The ten largest clonotypes hold around 33% of the sample.

In the germline V gene (reference sequence), CDR1 corresponds to LGHDT and CDR2 to YNNKEL. From the cysteine up to the phenylalanine, the CDR3 has a length of 12 residues. The entry retains the CDR3 DNA only, 36 bases that are in frame from base 1. At the junction V is shortened by 5 bases and J by 7 bases, with 9 bases in between. This clonotype was counted at least ten times. Its antigen target is currently unknown. One base away there is no much larger clone; base qualities are not given. The chain couples TRBV3-1 to TRBJ2-4; the D gene remains uncertain. The sample comprised blood. The sequence derives from a man aged 30 to 45 with Graves' hyperthyroidism. CDR3 reads: CASSTRVNIQYF. Read as DNA, the sequence is TGTGCCAGCAGCACACGGGTGAACATTCAGTACTTC.